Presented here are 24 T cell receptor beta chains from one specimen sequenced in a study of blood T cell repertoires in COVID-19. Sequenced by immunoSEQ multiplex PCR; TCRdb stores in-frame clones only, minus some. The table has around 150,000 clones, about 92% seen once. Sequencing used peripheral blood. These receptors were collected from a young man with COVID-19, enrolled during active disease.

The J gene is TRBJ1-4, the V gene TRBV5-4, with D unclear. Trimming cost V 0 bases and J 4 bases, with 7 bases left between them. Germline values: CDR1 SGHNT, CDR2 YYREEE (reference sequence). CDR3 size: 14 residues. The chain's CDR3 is CASSLGQDNEKLFF. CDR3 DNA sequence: TGTGCCAGCAGCTTGGGGCAGGATAATGAAAAACTGTTTTTT.

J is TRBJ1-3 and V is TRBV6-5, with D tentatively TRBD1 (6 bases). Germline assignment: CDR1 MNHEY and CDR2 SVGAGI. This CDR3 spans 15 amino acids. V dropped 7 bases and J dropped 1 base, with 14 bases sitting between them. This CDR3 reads CASNTGQMSGNTIYF. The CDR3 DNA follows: TGTGCCAGCAACACCGGACAGATGTCTGGAAACACCATATATTTT.

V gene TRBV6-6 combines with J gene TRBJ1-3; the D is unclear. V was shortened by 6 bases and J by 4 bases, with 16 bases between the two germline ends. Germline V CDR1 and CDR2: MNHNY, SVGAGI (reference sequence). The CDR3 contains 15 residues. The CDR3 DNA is TGTGCCAGCAGGACTGGTCCCACCCGCGGAAACACCATATATTTT. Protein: CASRTGPTRGNTIYF.

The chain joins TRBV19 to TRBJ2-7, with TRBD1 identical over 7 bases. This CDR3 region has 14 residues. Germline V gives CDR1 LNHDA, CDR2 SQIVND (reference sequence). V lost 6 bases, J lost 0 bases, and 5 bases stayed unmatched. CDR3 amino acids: CASRPDRDSYEQYF. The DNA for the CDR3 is TGTGCCAGTAGGCCAGACAGGGACTCCTACGAGCAGTACTTC.

The CDR3: CASSVTYEQYF. CDR3 DNA sequence: TGTGCCAGCAGTGTAACCTACGAGCAGTACTTC. The rearrangement joins TRBV25-1 to TRBJ2-7; no reliable D call. Trimming cost V 4 bases and J 2 bases, with 3 bases left between them. CDR1 and CDR2 (germline): MGHDK, SYGVNS. The CDR3 spans 11 residues.

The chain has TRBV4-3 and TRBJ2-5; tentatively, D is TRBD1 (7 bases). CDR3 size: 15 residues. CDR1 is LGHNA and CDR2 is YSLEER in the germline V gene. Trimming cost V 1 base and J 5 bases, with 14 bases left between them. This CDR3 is CASSQAGGRGETQYF. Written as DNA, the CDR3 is TGCGCCAGCAGCCAAGCCGGGGGCAGGGGGGAGACCCAGTACTTC.

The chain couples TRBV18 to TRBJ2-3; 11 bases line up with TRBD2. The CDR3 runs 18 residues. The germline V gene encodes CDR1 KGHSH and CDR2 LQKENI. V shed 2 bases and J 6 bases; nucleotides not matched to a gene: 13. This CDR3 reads CASSPNLSGGALMDTQYF. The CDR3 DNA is TGTGCCAGCTCACCAAATCTTAGCGGGGGGGCCCTTATGGATACGCAGTATTTT.

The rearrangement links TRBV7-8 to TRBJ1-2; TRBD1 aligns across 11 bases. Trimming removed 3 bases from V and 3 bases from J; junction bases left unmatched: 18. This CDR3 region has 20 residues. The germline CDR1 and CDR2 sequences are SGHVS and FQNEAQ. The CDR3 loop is CASSLASGGHSGQGDYGYTF. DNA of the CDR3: TGTGCCAGCAGCTTGGCCAGCGGTGGTCACTCGGGACAGGGGGACTATGGCTACACCTTC.

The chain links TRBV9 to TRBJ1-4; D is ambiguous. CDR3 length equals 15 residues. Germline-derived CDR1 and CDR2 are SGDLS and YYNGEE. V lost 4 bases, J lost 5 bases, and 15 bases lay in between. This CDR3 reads CASSPPLGGNEKLFF. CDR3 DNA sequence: TGTGCCAGCAGCCCACCCCTAGGAGGGAATGAAAAACTGTTTTTT.

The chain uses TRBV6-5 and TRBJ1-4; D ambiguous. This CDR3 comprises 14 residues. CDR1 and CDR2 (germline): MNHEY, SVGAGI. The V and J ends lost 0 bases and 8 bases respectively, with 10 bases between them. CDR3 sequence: CASSYSRMGEKLFF. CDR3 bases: TGTGCCAGCAGTTACTCCCGGATGGGCGAAAAACTGTTTTTT.

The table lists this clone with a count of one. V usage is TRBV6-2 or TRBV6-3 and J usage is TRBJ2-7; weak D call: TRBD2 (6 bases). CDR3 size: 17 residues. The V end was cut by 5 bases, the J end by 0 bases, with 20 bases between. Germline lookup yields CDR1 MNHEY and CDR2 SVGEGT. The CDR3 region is CASSAIFSGGYSYEQYF. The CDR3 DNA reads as TGTGCCAGCAGTGCAATATTTAGCGGCGGGTACTCCTACGAGCAGTACTTC.

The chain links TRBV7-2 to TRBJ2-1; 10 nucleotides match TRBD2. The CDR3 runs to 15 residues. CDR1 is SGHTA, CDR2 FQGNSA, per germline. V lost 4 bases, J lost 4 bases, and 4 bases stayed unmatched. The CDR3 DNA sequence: TGTGCCAGCAGCTCTCGGACTAGCGGATACAATGAGCAGTTCTTC. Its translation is CASSSRTSGYNEQFF. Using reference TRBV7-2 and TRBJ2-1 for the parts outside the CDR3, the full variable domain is GAGVSQSPSNKVTEKGKDVELRCDPISGHTALYWYRQSLGQGLEFLIYFQGNSAPDKSGLPSDRFSAERTGGSVSTLTIQRTQQEDSAVYLCASSSRTSGYNEQFFGPGTRLTVL.

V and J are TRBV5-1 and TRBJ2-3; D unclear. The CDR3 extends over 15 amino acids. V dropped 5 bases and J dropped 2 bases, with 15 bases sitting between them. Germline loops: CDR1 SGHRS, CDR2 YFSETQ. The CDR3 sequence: CASRLTGLFTDTQYF. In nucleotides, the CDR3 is TGCGCCAGCAGGTTAACGGGTTTATTCACAGATACGCAGTATTTT.

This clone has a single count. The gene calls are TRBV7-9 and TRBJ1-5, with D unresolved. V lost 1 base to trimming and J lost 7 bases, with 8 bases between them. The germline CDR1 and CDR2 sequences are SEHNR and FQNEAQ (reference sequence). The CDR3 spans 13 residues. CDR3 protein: CASSLGLEQPQHF. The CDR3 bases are TGTGCCAGCAGCTTAGGTCTAGAGCAGCCCCAGCATTTT.

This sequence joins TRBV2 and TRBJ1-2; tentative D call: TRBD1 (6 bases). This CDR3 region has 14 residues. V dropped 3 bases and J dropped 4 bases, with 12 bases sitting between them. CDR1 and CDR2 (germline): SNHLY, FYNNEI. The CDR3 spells CASSERDTPYGYTF. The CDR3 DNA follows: TGTGCCAGCAGTGAGAGGGACACGCCCTATGGCTACACCTTC.

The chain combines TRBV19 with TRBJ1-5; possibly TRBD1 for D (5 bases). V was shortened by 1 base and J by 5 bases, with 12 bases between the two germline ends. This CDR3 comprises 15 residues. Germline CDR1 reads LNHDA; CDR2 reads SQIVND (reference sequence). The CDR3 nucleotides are TGTGCCAGTAGTATAGCCCCGGGACTCCATCAGCCCCAGCATTTT. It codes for CASSIAPGLHQPQHF.

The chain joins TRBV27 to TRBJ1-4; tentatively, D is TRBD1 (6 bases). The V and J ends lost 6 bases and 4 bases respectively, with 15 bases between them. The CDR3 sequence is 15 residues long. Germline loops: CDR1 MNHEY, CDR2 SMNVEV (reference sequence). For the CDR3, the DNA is TGTGCCAGCAGCGGAAGTGGGGGCTTTAATGAAAAACTGTTTTTT. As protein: CASSGSGGFNEKLFF.

DNA for the CDR3: TGTGCCAGCAGCTCAGGGATTAGCTCCTACAATGAGCAGTTCTTC. This codes for CASSSGISSYNEQFF. The chain employs TRBV11-3 and TRBJ2-1, with D possibly TRBD1 on 5 matching bases. Trimming left V 4 bases short and J 0 bases short, with 10 bases between. In germline, CDR1 is SGHNT, CDR2 YENEEA. This CDR3 has 15 residues.

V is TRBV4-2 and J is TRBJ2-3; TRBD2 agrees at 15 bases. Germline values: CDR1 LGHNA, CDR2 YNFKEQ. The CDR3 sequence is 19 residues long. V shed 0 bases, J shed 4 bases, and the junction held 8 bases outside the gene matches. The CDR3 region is CASSQDPPGLAGGADTQYF. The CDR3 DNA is TGTGCCAGCAGCCAAGATCCTCCAGGACTAGCGGGGGGGGCAGATACGCAGTATTTT.

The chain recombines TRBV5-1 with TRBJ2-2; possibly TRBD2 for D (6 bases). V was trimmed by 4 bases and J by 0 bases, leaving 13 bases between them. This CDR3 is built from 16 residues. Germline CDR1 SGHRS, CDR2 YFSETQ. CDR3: CASSLPLASNTGELFF. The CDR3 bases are TGCGCCAGCAGCCTCCCCCTAGCGTCGAACACCGGGGAGCTGTTTTTT.

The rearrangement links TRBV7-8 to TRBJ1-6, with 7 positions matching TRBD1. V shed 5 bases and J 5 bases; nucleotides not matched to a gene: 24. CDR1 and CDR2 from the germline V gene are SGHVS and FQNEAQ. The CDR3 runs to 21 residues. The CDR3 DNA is TGTGCCAGCAGCCACCCAATGGCCCCCCGGGGCCTCGGGACAGATAATTCACCCCTCCACTTT. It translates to CASSHPMAPRGLGTDNSPLHF.

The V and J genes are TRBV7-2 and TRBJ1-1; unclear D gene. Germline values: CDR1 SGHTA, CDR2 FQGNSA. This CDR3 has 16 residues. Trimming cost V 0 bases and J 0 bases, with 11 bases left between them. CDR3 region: CASSLAPGLLNTEAFF. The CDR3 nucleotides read TGTGCCAGCAGCTTAGCCCCGGGTCTCTTGAACACTGAAGCTTTCTTT.

DNA of the CDR3: TGTGCCAGTAGTACCCCCGGCAGGGGAGATACCTACGAGCAGTACTTC. Its protein is CASSTPGRGDTYEQYF. The V and J genes are TRBV19 and TRBJ2-7; TRBD1 is a possible D gene (6 bases). V was clipped by 4 bases and J by 2 bases, with 18 bases between them. The CDR3 is made up of 16 amino acids. Looked up from germline, CDR1 is LNHDA and CDR2 is SQIVND (reference sequence).

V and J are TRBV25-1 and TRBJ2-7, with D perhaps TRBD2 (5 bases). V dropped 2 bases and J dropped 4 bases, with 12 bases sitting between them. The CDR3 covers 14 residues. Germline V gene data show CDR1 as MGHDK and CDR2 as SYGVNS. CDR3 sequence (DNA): TGTGCCAGCAGTGAAGGAGGAACAAGGTACGAGCAGTACTTC. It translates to CASSEGGTRYEQYF.